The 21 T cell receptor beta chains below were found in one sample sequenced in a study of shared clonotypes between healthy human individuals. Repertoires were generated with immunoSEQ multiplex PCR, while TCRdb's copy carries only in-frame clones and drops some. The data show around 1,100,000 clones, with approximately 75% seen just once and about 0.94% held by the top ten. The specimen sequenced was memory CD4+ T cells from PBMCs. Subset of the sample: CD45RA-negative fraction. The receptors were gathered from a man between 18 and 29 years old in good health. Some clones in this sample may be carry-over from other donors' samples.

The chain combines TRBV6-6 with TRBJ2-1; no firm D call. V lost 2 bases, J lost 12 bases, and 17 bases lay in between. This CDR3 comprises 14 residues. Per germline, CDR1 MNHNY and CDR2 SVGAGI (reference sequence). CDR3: CASSYAGPLLGQFF. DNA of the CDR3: TGTGCCAGCAGTTACGCCGGACCCTTACTTGGGCAGTTCTTC.

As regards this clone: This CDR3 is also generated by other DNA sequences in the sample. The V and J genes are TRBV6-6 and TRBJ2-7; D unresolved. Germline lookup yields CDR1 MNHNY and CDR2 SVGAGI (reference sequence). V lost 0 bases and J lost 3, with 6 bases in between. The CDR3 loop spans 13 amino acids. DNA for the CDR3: TGTGCCAGCAGTTACTCTGGGGACTACGAGCAGTACTTC. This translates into CASSYSGDYEQYF.

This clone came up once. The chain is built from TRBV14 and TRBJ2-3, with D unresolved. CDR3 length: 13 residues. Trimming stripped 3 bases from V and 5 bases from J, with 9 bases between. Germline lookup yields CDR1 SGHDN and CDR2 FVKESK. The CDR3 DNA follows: TGTGCCAGCAGCCAGCACCCGAAAGATACGCAGTATTTT. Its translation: CASSQHPKDTQYF. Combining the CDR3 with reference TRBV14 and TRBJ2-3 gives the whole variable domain EAGVTQFPSHSVIEKGQTVTLRCDPISGHDNLYWYRRVMGKEIKFLLHFVKESKQDESGMPNNRFLAERTGGTYSTLKVQPAELEDSGVYFCASSQHPKDTQYFGPGTRLTVL.

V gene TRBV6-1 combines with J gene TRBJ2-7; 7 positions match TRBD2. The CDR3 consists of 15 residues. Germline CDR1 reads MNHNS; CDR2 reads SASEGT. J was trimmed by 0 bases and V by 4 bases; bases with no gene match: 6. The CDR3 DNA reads TGTGCCAGCAGTGCATCCTCGGGGGGCTCCTACGAGCAGTACTTC. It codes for CASSASSGGSYEQYF.

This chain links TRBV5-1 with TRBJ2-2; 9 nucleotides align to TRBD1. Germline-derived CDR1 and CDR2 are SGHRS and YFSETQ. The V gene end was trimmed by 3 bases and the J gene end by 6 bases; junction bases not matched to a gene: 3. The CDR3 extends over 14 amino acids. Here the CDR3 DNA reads TGCGCCAGCAGCTGGGACAGGGTCTCCGGGGAGCTGTTTTTT. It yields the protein CASSWDRVSGELFF. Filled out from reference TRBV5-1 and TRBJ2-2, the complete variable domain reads KAGVTQTPRYLIKTRGQQVTLSCSPISGHRSVSWYQQTPGQGLQFLFEYFSETQRNKGNFPGRFSGRQFSNSRSEMNVSTLELGDSALYLCASSWDRVSGELFFGEGSRLTVL.

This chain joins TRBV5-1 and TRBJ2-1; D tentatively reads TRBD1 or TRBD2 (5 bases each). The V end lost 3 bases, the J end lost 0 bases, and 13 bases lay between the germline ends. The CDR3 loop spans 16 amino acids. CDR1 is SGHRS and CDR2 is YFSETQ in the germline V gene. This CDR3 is CASSSVGTGSYNEQFF. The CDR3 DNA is TGCGCCAGCAGCTCGGTAGGGACGGGCTCCTACAATGAGCAGTTCTTC.

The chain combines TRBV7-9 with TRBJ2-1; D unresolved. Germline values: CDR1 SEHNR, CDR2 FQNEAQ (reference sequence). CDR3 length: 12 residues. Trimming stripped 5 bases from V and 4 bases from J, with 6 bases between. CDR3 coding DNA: TGTGCCAGCAGCGGGCGGTACAATGAGCAGTTCTTC. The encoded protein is CASSGRYNEQFF.

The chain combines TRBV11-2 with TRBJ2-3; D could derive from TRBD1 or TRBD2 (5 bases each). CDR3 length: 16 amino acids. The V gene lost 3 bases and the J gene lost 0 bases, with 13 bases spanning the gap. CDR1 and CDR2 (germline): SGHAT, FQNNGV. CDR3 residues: CASSFGALTSTDTQYF. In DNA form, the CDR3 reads TGTGCCAGCAGCTTCGGGGCCCTGACAAGCACAGATACGCAGTATTTT.

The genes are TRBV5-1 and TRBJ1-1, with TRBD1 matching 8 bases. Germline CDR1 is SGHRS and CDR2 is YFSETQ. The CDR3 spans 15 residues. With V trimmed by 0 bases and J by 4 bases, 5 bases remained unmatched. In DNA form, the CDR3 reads TGCGCCAGCAGCTTGGAGGCAGGGGGCCTCACTGAAGCTTTCTTT. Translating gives CASSLEAGGLTEAFF.

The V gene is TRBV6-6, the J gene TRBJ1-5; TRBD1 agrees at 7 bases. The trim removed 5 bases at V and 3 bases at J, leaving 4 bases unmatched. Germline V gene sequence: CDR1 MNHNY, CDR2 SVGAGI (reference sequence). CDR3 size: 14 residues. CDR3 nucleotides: TGTGCCAGCAGTACCGGGACAGTCAATCAGCCCCAGCATTTT. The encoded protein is CASSTGTVNQPQHF.

The DNA of the CDR3 is TGTGCCAGTAGAGGGGTCGGCGGAAACACCATATATTTT. Translating it yields CASRGVGGNTIYF. The V gene is TRBV19, the J gene TRBJ1-3; perhaps TRBD1 as D (5 bases). This CDR3 spans 13 amino acids. V gave up 6 bases and J gave up 4 bases, with 10 bases separating them. CDR1 and CDR2 from the germline V gene are LNHDA and SQIVND (reference sequence).

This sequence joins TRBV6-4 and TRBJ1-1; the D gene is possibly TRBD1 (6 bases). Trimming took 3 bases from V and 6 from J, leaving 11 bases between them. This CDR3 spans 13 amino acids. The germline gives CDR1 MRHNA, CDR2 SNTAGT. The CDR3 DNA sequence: TGTGCCAGCAGTGATACAGGGCGCGCTGAAGCTTTCTTT. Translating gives CASSDTGRAEAFF.

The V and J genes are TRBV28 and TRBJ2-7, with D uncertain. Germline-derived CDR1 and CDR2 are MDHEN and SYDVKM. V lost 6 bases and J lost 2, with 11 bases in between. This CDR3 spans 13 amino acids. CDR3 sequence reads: CASSPAGTYEQYF. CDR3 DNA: TGTGCCAGCAGCCCCGCCGGTACCTACGAGCAGTACTTC.

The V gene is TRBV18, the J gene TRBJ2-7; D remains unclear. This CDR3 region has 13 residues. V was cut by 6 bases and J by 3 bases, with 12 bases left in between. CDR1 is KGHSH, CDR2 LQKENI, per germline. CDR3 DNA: TGTGCCAGCTCCCACGCAGCCGACTACGAGCAGTACTTC. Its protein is CASSHAADYEQYF.

The CDR3 here is CASSPLGSSYEQYF. DNA for the CDR3: TGTGCCAGCAGTCCGCTCGGATCCTCCTACGAGCAGTACTTC. This chain connects TRBV2 to TRBJ2-7; no definite D call. The CDR3 contains 14 residues. The V gene's germline CDR1 is SNHLY and CDR2 FYNNEI. Trimming stripped 5 bases from V and 0 bases from J, with 11 bases between.

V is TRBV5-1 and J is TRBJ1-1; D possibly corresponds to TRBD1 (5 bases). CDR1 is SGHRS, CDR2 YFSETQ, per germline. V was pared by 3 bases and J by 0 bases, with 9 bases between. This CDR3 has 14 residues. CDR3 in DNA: TGCGCCAGCAGCTCCAGGGCTATGAACACTGAAGCTTTCTTT. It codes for CASSSRAMNTEAFF.

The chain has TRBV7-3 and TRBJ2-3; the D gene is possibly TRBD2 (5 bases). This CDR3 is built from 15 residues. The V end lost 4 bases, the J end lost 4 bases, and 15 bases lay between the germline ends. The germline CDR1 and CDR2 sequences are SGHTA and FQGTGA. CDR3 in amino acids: CASSSIAGASDTQYF. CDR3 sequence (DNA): TGTGCCAGCAGCTCAATCGCGGGTGCATCAGATACGCAGTATTTT. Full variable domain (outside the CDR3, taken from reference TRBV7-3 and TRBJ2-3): GAGVSQTPSNKVTEKGKYVELRCDPISGHTALYWYRQSLGQGPEFLIYFQGTGAADDSGLPNDRFFAVRPEGSVSTLKIQRTERGDSAVYLCASSSIAGASDTQYFGPGTRLTVL.

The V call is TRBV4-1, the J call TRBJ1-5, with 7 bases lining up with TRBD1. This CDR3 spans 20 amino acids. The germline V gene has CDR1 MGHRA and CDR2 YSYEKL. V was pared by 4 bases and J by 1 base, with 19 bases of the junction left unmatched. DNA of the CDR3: TGCGCCAGCAGCCGATCGGGGCCCGGCTTAGGGGGCGGCAGCAATCAGCCCCAGCATTTT. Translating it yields CASSRSGPGLGGGSNQPQHF.

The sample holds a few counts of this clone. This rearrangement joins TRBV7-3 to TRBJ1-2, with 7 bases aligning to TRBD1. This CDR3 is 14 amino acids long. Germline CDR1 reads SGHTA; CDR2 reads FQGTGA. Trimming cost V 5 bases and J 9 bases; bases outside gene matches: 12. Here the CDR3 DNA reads TGTGCCAGCAGCCCCAATCAGGGGGGAGTAAGCTACACCTTC. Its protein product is CASSPNQGGVSYTF.

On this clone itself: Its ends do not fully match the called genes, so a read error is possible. The CDR3 here is CASSIAGVDF. In DNA form, the CDR3 reads TGTGCCAGCAGTATAGCGGGAGTAGACTTC. This chain connects TRBV7-8 to TRBJ2-7, with 9 bases matching TRBD2. The CDR3 consists of 10 residues. Germline-derived CDR1 and CDR2 are SGHVS and FQNEAQ.

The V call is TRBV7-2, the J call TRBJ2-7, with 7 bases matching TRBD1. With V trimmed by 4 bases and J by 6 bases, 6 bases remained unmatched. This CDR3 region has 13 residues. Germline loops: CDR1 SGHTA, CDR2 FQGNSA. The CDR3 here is CASSSDRLGEQYF. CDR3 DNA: TGTGCCAGCAGCTCGGACAGGTTGGGCGAGCAGTACTTC. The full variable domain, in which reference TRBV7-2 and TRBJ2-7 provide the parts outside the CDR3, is GAGVSQSPSNKVTEKGKDVELRCDPISGHTALYWYRQSLGQGLEFLIYFQGNSAPDKSGLPSDRFSAERTGGSVSTLTIQRTQQEDSAVYLCASSSDRLGEQYFGPGTRLTVT.